This TCR beta chain was recorded in a study of T cell changes during pregnancy in multiple sclerosis. Only a few counts were recorded for this clone. TCRdb's copy holds only in-frame clones and misses some; the assay was immunoSEQ multiplex PCR. The table shows around 97,000 clones, with approximately 90% occurring only once. Specimen: peripheral blood, collected after pregnancy. This receptor was obtained from a female donor with multiple sclerosis, enrolled in a pregnancy study.

This CDR3 is CASRGQGNSPLHF. The CDR3 DNA sequence: TGTGCCAGCAGGGGACAGGGTAATTCACCCCTCCACTTT. The rearrangement uses TRBV9 and TRBJ1-6, with 9 positions matching TRBD1. The CDR3 has 13 residues. CDR1 is SGDLS, CDR2 YYNGEE, per germline. The V and J ends lost 5 bases and 6 bases, in that order; junction bases with no gene match: 0.